These 4 T cell receptor beta chains share one sample of origin, sequenced in a study of T-cell memory formation after mild COVID-19. TCRdb re-called the 5' RACE reads through MiXCR, storing one row per CDR3 protein. The sample consists of 580,000 or so distinct CDR3 sequences, 17% of them appearing once. Input material: PBMCs or a T cell subset sorted from them (not recorded which). These receptors originate from an adult woman who had mild COVID-19 (a few samples of this study predate the infection). Cell type and time point are not known.

This clonotype was observed a handful of times. Here the CDR3 reads CASSLGLSILGELFF. CDR3 in DNA: TGTGCCAGCAGTTTGGGCTTATCTATTCTGGGGGAGCTGTTTTTT. The rearrangement links TRBV12-3 or TRBV12-4 to TRBJ2-2; D ambiguous. V was cut by 3 bases and J by 8 bases, with 16 bases left in between. This CDR3 region has 15 residues.

The gene calls are TRBV7-9 and TRBJ1-1; no clear D. The V and J ends lost 5 bases and 0 bases respectively, with 16 bases between them. The CDR3 runs 16 residues. The germline V gene has CDR1 SEHNR and CDR2 FQNEAQ (reference sequence). The CDR3 DNA reads as TGTGCCAGCAGCATCGGAACGGTGGGTTTGAACACTGAAGCTTTCTTT. Translating it yields CASSIGTVGLNTEAFF.

The chain uses TRBV7-2 and TRBJ2-2; the D gene is possibly TRBD2 (5 bases). CDR1 SGHTA and CDR2 FQGNSA come from the germline V gene. V was shortened by 1 base and J by 7 bases, with 19 bases between the two germline ends. This CDR3 is built from 17 residues. The CDR3 sequence is CASSLDASRVAIGELFF. CDR3 DNA: TGTGCCAGCAGCTTAGATGCTTCGCGGGTGGCGATCGGGGAGCTGTTTTTT.

Only a few counts were recorded for this clonotype. The chain employs TRBV7-2 and TRBJ1-3; 9 nucleotides agree with TRBD1. Germline values: CDR1 SGHTA, CDR2 FQGNSA. With 6 bases clipped from V and 8 bases from J, the junction kept 5 bases outside the gene matches. CDR3 length: 13 amino acids. CDR3 sequence reads: CASRLTGGDTIYF. The CDR3, as DNA: TGTGCCAGCAGGTTGACAGGGGGGGACACCATATATTTT.